The T cell receptor (beta chain) under discussion was sequenced for a study of T cell responses to AZD1222 COVID-19 vaccine. Broader study findings: Donors, mostly white British, included more females; clonal diversity was possibly underestimated.

Concerning this clone itself: As yet, its antigen is unknown.

Method: immunoSEQ multiplex PCR; TCRdb's copy keeps in-frame clones and lacks some. The profile shows approximately 81,000 clones, 83% of them singletons. CDR1 and CDR2 from the germline V gene are SGDLS and YYNGEE. V shed 3 bases and J 7 bases; nucleotides not matched to a gene: 12. The CDR3 loop spans 16 amino acids. V is TRBV9 and J is TRBJ1-4; 7 nucleotides match TRBD1. This TCR was recovered from an adult who received the AZD1222 COVID-19 vaccine. The material was peripheral blood, obtained 28 days after the second AZD1222 dose. The CDR3 DNA is TGTGCCAGCAGCGCTCGAGGGGGTACAGGGGTTGAAAAACTGTTTTTT. It encodes CASSARGGTGVEKLFF.